These T cell receptor beta chains were read from a single sample in a study of CD8 T cells in Susac syndrome. TCRdb re-called the immunoSEQ multiplex PCR reads with MiXCR, one entry per CDR3 protein. This table holds some 120,000 distinct CDR3 sequences, over 85% found once. Sequencing input: CD8+ T cells from PBMCs. These receptors were obtained from a human donor with Susac syndrome. Both conserved end residues are part of each CDR3. D genes are given only for firm matches. Clone size is stated in some rows and not others, as once, few, many or a class when expanded.

D	size	V	J	CDR3
NA	NA	TRBV25-1	TRBJ2-7	CASSDRGTSYEQYF
NA	NA	TRBV7-6	TRBJ1-2	CASSWDNYYGYTF
NA	few	TRBV7-2	TRBJ2-5	CASSLGEETQYF
TRBD1	NA	TRBV12-3/TRBV12-4	TRBJ1-2	CASTADREGGYTF
TRBD2	NA	TRBV5-1	TRBJ2-7	CASSLDMRGAPPYEQYF
NA	NA	TRBV4-1	TRBJ2-1	CASSPLGVTYNEQFF
TRBD2	NA	TRBV12-3/TRBV12-4	TRBJ2-7	CASSFGGWYEQYF
NA	NA	TRBV15	TRBJ2-1	CATSRDQRNEQFF
NA	once	TRBV15	TRBJ2-7	CATSRDPPEEHYF
NA	NA	TRBV30	TRBJ1-3	CAWDKDTSGNTIYF
TRBD2	NA	TRBV4-3	TRBJ2-7	CASSSLAGGPGEQYF
TRBD2	NA	TRBV7-2	TRBJ2-7	CASSLNSIAGVSEQYF
NA	NA	TRBV28	TRBJ2-7	CASSDPGQDHEQYF
TRBD2	NA	TRBV9	TRBJ2-7	CASSTSSGGDEQYF